A selection of T cell receptor beta chains follows, all from one sample in a study of persistence of HIV-infected CD4 T cells. The method was immunoSEQ multiplex PCR; TCRdb's version includes in-frame clones alone and lacks a portion of them. The sample shows about 41,000 clones, 75% to 80% of them seen only once. Their antigens remain unidentified. The input for sequencing was CD4+ T cells sorted from PBMCs after roughly 17-hour stimulation, taken from a patient who received antiretroviral therapy. The receptor source for this set is an adult man with HIV who was CMV-seropositive. Both conserved end residues are part of each CDR3. Fields, in order: clone size, D gene, V gene, J gene, CDR3 length, CDR3 DNA, CDR3 protein. D genes are given only for firm matches. Size is stated for part of the rows, as once, few or many counts, or as a class when the clone is expanded.

size: few
D: .
V: TRBV30
J: TRBJ1-1
length: 14
DNA: TGTGCCTGGAGCCCGGGAGGGGAGAACACTGAAGCTTTCTTT
CDR3: CAWSPGGENTEAFF

size: .
D: TRBD2
V: TRBV4-1
J: TRBJ2-4
length: 17
DNA: TGCGCCAGCAGCCGGGCCGGGACTAGCGGGAGAAGGGGCATTCAGTACTTC
CDR3: CASSRAGTSGRRGIQYF

size: .
D: TRBD1
V: TRBV6-5
J: TRBJ1-5
length: 13
DNA: TGTGCCAGCAGGGACAGGGCGGATCAGCCCCAGCATTTT
CDR3: CASRDRADQPQHF

size: .
D: TRBD1
V: TRBV7-8
J: TRBJ2-2
length: 17
DNA: TGTGCCAGCAGCTCCAGGACCGGGACAGGGTTCACCGGGGAGCTGTTTTTT
CDR3: CASSSRTGTGFTGELFF

size: once
D: .
V: TRBV7-2
J: TRBJ2-3
length: 14
DNA: TGTGCCAGCAGCAACGACGGGGGAGAAGATACGCAGTATTTT
CDR3: CASSNDGGEDTQYF

size: .
D: .
V: TRBV7-2
J: TRBJ1-2
length: 13
DNA: TGTGCCAGCAGTTTTACTCAATCCTATGGCTACACCTTC
CDR3: CASSFTQSYGYTF

size: .
D: .
V: TRBV4-1
J: TRBJ1-6
length: 17
DNA: TGCGCCAGCAGCCAAGATAGAGGGGCGATCTTTAATTCACCCCTCCACTTT
CDR3: CASSQDRGAIFNSPLHF

size: .
D: .
V: TRBV3-1/TRBV3-2
J: TRBJ1-6
length: 13
DNA: TGTGCCAGCAAAGGACAGCTTAATTCACCCCTCCACTTT
CDR3: CASKGQLNSPLHF

size: .
D: .
V: TRBV10-1
J: TRBJ1-1
length: 12
DNA: TGCGCCAGCAGCCCCCGGCGGACTGAAGCTTTCTTT
CDR3: CASSPRRTEAFF

size: .
D: .
V: TRBV9
J: TRBJ2-5
length: 15
DNA: TGTGCCAGCAGCCCAGGGTTGAGCGGACAAGAGACCCAGTACTTC
CDR3: CASSPGLSGQETQYF

size: .
D: .
V: TRBV29-1
J: TRBJ1-3
length: 12
DNA: TGCAGCGTTGAGGACGTGGGAAACACCATATATTTT
CDR3: CSVEDVGNTIYF

size: .
D: TRBD2
V: TRBV5-4
J: TRBJ2-1
length: 16
DNA: TGTGCCAGCAGCCCGCGGACTAGCGGGACATACAATGAGCAGTTCTTC
CDR3: CASSPRTSGTYNEQFF

size: .
D: TRBD1
V: TRBV19
J: TRBJ1-2
length: 15
DNA: TGTGCCAGTAGCTGGGACAGCGGCTTAGACTATGGCTACACCTTC
CDR3: CASSWDSGLDYGYTF

size: once
D: .
V: TRBV7-2
J: TRBJ2-7
length: 13
DNA: TGTGCCAGCAGGGGGACGGGGACCTACGAGCAGTACTTC
CDR3: CASRGTGTYEQYF

size: .
D: .
V: TRBV3-1/TRBV3-2
J: TRBJ1-2
length: 15
DNA: TGTGCCAGCAGCCAAGATTTACATGGAAACTATGGCTACACCTTC
CDR3: CASSQDLHGNYGYTF

size: .
D: .
V: TRBV4-1
J: TRBJ1-5
length: 16
DNA: TGCGCCAGCAGCCAAGACAACACCCCTAGCAATCAGCCCCAGCATTTT
CDR3: CASSQDNTPSNQPQHF

size: .
D: .
V: TRBV18
J: TRBJ1-1
length: 15
DNA: TGTGCCAGCTCACCAGCAGGAGGGATGAACACTGAAGCTTTCTTT
CDR3: CASSPAGGMNTEAFF

size: .
D: TRBD1
V: TRBV5-6
J: TRBJ1-1
length: 14
DNA: TGTGCCAGCAGCTGGAGGGGGCTGAACACTGAAGCTTTCTTT
CDR3: CASSWRGLNTEAFF

size: once
D: .
V: TRBV10-3
J: TRBJ1-2
length: 13
DNA: TGTGCCATCAGTGAGTACCAGGGACGGGGCTACACCTTC
CDR3: CAISEYQGRGYTF

size: .
D: .
V: TRBV4-1
J: TRBJ2-3
length: 15
DNA: TGCGCCAGCAGACCTGACTCCTATCTCACAGATACGCAGTATTTT
CDR3: CASRPDSYLTDTQYF

size: .
D: .
V: TRBV6-5
J: TRBJ2-7
length: 14
DNA: TGTGCCAGCAGTTACAGGGAAGGCCCCTACGAGCAGTACTTC
CDR3: CASSYREGPYEQYF